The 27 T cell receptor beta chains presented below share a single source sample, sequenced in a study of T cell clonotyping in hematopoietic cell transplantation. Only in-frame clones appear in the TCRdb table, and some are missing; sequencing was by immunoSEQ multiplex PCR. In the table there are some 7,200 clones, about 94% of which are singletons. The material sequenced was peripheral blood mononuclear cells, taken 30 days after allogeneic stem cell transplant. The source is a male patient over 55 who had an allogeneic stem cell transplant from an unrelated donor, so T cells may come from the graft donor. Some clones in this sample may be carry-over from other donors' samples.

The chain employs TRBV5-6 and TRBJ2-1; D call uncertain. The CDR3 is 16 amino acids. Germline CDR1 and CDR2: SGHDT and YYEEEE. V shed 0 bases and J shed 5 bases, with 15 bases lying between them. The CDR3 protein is CASSLGWRRANNEQFF. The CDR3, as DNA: TGTGCCAGCAGCTTGGGCTGGCGGCGTGCAAACAATGAGCAGTTCTTC. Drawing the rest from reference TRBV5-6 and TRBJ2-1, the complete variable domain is DAGVTQSPTHLIKTRGQQVTLRCSPKSGHDTVSWYQQALGQGPQFIFQYYEEEERQRGNFPDRFSGHQFPNYSSELNVNALLLGDSALYLCASSLGWRRANNEQFFGPGTRLTVL.

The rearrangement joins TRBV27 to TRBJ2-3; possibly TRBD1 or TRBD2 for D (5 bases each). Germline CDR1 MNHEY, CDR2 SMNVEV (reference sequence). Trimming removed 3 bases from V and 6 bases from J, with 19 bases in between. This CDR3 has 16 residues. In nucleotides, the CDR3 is TGTGCCAGCAGTTTGAGACCGGGGTTCGGGACCGATACGCAGTATTTT. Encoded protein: CASSLRPGFGTDTQYF.

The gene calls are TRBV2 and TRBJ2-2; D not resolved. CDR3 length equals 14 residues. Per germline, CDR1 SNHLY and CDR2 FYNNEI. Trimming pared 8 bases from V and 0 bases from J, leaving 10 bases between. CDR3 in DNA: TGTGCCAGCGCTTATTACACGAACACCGGGGAGCTGTTTTTT. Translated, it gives CASAYYTNTGELFF. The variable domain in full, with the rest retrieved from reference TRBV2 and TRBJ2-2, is EPEVTQTPSHQVTQMGQEVILRCVPISNHLYFYWYRQILGQKVEFLVSFYNNEISEKSEIFDDQFSVERPDGSNFTLKIRSTKLEDSAMYFCASAYYTNTGELFFGEGSRLTVL.

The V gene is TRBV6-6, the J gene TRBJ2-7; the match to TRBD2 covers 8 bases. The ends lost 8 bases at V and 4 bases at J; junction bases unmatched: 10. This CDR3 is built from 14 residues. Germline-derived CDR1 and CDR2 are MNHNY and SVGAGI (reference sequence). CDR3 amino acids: CASGLAGNRYEQYF. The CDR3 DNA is TGTGCCAGCGGGCTAGCGGGCAACAGGTACGAGCAGTACTTC.

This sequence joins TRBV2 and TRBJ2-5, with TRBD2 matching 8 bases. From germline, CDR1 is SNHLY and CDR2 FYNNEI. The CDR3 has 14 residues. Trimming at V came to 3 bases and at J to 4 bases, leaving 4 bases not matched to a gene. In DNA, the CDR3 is TGTGCCAGCAGTGAGCTTCTAGCGGGAGAGACCCAGTACTTC. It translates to CASSELLAGETQYF.

The CDR3 protein is CASIPLGKSNQPQHF. In DNA, the CDR3 is TGTGCCAGTATTCCCCTCGGGAAAAGCAATCAGCCCCAGCATTTT. This chain connects TRBV19 to TRBJ1-5, with unresolved D. V lost 7 bases, J lost 1 base, and 14 bases lay in between. CDR1 and CDR2 from the germline V gene are LNHDA and SQIVND (reference sequence). This CDR3 spans 15 amino acids. The variable domain in full, completed from reference TRBV19 and TRBJ1-5, reads DGGITQSPKYLFRKEGQNVTLSCEQNLNHDAMYWYRQDPGQGLRLIYYSQIVNDFQKGDIAEGYSVSREKKESFPLTVTSAQKNPTAFYLCASIPLGKSNQPQHFGDGTRLSIL.

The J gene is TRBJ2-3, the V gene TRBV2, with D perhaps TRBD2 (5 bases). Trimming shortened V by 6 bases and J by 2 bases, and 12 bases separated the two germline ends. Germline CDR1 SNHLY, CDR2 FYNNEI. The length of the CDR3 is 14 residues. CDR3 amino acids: CASRFRRDTDTQYF. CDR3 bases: TGTGCCAGCAGATTTCGTCGGGACACAGATACGCAGTATTTT.

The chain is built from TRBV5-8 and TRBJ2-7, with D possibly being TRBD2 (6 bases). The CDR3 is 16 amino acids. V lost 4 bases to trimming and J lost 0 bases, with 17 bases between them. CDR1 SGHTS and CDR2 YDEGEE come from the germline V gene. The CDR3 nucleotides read TGTGCCAGCAGCGGGACGTCTCTTAGCGGCTCCTACGAGCAGTACTTC. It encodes CASSGTSLSGSYEQYF. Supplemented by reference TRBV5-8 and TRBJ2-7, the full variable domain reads EAGVTQSPTHLIKTRGQQATLRCSPISGHTSVYWYQQALGLGLQFLLWYDEGEERNRGNFPPRFSGRQFPNYSSELNVNALELEDSALYLCASSGTSLSGSYEQYFGPGTRLTVT.

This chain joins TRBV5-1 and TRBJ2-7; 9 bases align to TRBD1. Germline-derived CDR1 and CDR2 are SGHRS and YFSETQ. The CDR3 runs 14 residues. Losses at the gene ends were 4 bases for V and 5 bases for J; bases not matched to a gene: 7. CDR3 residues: CASSGGTGLHEQYF. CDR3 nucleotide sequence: TGCGCCAGCAGCGGCGGGACAGGGTTGCACGAGCAGTACTTC.

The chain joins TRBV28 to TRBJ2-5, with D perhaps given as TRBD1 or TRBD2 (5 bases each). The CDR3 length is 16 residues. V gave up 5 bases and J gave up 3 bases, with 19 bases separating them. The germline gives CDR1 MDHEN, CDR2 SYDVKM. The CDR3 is CASSAPLRGGEETQYF. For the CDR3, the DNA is TGTGCCAGCAGTGCACCGCTACGTGGGGGAGAAGAGACCCAGTACTTC.

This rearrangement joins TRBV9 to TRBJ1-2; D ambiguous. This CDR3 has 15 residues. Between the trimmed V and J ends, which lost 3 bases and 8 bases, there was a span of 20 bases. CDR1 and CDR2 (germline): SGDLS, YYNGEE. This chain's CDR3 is CASSGPTVLGRGYTF. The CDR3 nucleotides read TGTGCCAGCAGCGGACCTACAGTGCTGGGGAGAGGCTACACCTTC.

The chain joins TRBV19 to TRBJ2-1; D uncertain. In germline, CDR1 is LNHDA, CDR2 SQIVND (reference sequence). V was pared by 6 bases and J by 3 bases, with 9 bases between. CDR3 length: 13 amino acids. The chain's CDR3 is CASSQAVYNEQFF. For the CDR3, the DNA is TGTGCCAGTAGCCAAGCAGTCTACAATGAGCAGTTCTTC.

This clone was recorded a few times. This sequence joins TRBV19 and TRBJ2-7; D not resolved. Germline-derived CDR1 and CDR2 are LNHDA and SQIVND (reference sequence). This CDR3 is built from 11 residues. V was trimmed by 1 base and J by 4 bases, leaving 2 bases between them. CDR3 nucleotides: TGTGCCAGTAGTATAGGATACGAGCAGTACTTC. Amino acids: CASSIGYEQYF.

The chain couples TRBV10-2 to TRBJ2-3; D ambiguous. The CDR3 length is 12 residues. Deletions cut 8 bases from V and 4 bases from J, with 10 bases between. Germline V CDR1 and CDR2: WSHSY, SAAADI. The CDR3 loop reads CASGPGPDTQYF. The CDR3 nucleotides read TGCGCCAGCGGACCAGGCCCAGATACGCAGTATTTT.

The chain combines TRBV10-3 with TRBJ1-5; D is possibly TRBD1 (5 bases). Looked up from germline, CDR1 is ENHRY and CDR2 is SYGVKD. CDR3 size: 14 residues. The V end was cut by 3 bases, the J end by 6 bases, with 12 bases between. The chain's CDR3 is CAISESGAGQPQHF. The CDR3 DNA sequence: TGTGCCATCAGTGAATCTGGGGCAGGTCAGCCCCAGCATTTT.

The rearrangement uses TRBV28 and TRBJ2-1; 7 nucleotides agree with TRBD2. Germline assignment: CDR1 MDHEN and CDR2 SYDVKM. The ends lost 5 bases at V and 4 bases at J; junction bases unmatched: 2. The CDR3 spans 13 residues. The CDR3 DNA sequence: TGTGCCAGCAGTCCGGGACTATACAATGAGCAGTTCTTC. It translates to CASSPGLYNEQFF. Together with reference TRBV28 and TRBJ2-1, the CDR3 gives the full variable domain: DVKVTQSSRYLVKRTGEKVFLECVQDMDHENMFWYRQDPGLGLRLIYFSYDVKMKEKGDIPEGYSVSREKKERFSLILESASTNQTSMYLCASSPGLYNEQFFGPGTRLTVL.

In DNA, the CDR3 is TGCGCCAGCAGCTTAACGGACTCCTACGAGCAGTACTTC. It specifies CASSLTDSYEQYF. The chain is built from TRBV5-1 and TRBJ2-7; D not certain. The CDR3 spans 13 residues. Germline CDR1 and CDR2: SGHRS and YFSETQ. With 2 bases removed from V and 0 bases from J, the gap between germline ends came to 6 bases.

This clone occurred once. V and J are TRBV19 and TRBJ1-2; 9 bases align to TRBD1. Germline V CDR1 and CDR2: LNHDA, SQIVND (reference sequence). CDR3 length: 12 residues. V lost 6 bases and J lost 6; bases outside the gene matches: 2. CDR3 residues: CASRRTGDGYTF. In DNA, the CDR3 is TGTGCCAGTAGGCGGACAGGGGATGGCTACACCTTC.

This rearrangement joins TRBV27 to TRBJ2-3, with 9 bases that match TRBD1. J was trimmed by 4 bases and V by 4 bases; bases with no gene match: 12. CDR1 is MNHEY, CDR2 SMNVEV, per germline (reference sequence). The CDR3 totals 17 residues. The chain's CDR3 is CASSSLNSDRGADTQYF. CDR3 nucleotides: TGTGCCAGCAGTTCCTTAAATTCGGACAGGGGAGCAGATACGCAGTATTTT.

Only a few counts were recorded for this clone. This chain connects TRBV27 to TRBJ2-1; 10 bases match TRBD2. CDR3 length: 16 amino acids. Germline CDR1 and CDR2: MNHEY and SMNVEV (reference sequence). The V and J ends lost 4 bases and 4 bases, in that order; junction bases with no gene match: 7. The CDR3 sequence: CASSSPLAGLYNEQFF. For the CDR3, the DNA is TGTGCCAGCAGTTCCCCACTAGCGGGGCTATACAATGAGCAGTTCTTC.

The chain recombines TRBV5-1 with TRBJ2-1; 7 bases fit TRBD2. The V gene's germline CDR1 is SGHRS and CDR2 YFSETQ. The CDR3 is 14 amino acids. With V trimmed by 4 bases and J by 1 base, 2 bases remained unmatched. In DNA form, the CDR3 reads TGCGCCAGCAGCCCCGGGAGGTCCTACAATGAGCAGTTCTTC. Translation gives CASSPGRSYNEQFF.

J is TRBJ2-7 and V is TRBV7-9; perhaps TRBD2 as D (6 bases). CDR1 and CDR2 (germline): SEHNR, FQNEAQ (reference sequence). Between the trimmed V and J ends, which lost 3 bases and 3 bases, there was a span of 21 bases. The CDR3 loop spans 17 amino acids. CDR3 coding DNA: TGTGCCAGCAGCTTGATGGGGGGTGGGGCTCGGATCTACGAGCAGTACTTC. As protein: CASSLMGGGARIYEQYF.

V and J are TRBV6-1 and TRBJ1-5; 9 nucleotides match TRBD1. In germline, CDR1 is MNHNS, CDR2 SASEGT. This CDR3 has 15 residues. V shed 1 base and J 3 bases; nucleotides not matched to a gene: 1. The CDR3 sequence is CASSEGTGVNQPQHF. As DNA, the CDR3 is TGTGCCAGCAGTGAAGGGACAGGGGTCAATCAGCCCCAGCATTTT.

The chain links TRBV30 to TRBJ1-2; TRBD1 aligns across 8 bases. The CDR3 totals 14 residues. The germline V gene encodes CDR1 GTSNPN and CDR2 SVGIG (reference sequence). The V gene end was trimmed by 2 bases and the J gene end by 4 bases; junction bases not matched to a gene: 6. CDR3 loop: CAWSLQGAIYGYTF. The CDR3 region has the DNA TGTGCCTGGAGTCTCCAGGGGGCCATCTATGGCTACACCTTC. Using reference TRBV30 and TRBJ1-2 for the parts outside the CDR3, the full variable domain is SQTIHQWPATLVQPVGSPLSLECTVEGTSNPNLYWYRQAAGRGLQLLFYSVGIGQISSEVPQNLSASRPQDRQFILSSKKLLLSDSGFYLCAWSLQGAIYGYTFGSGTRLTVV.

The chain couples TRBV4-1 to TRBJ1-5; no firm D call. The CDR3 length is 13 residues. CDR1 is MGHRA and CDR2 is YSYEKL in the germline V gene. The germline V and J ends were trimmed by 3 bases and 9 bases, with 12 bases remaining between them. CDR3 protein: CASSQEGDWPQHF. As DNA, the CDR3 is TGCGCCAGCAGCCAGGAGGGAGATTGGCCCCAGCATTTT.

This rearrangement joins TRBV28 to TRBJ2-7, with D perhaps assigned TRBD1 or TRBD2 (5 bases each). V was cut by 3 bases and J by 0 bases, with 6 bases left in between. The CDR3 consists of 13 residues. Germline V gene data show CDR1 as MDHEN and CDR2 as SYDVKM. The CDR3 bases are TGTGCCAGCAGTTTTGGGGGCTCCTACGAGCAGTACTTC. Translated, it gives CASSFGGSYEQYF. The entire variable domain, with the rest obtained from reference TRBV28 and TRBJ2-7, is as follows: DVKVTQSSRYLVKRTGEKVFLECVQDMDHENMFWYRQDPGLGLRLIYFSYDVKMKEKGDIPEGYSVSREKKERFSLILESASTNQTSMYLCASSFGGSYEQYFGPGTRLTVT.

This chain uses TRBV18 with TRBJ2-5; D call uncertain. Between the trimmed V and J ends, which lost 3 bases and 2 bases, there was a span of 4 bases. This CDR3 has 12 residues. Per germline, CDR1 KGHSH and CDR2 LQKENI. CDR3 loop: CASSPDQETQYF. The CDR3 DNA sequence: TGTGCCAGCTCACCTGATCAAGAGACCCAGTACTTC. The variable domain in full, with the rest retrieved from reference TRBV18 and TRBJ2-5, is NAGVMQNPRHLVRRRGQEARLRCSPMKGHSHVYWYRQLPEEGLKFMVYLQKENIIDESGMPKERFSAEFPKEGPSILRIQQVVRGDSAAYFCASSPDQETQYFGPGTRLLVL.